Following are 14 T cell receptor beta chains from one sample sequenced in a study of blood T cell repertoires in COVID-19. Data came from immunoSEQ multiplex PCR; TCRdb stores just in-frame clones and leaves some out. The sample records around 320,000 clones, 85% to 90% being singletons. The sample taken for sequencing was PBMCs or T cells enriched from blood (not recorded which). The receptors shown here come from a woman aged 18-29 years with acute COVID-19.

The chain combines TRBV28 with TRBJ1-2; 12 nucleotides agree with TRBD1. After removal of 3 bases from V and 6 bases from J, the junction contained 8 bases not matched to a gene. This CDR3 contains 16 residues. From germline, CDR1 is MDHEN and CDR2 SYDVKM. The CDR3 DNA reads TGTGCCAGCAGTTTGGGCCCCGGGACAGGGGGCAATGGCTACACCTTC. Encoded protein: CASSLGPGTGGNGYTF.

The CDR3 sequence is CASSFRRGTNYGYTF. In DNA, the CDR3 is TGTGCCAGCAGTTTTCGAAGGGGAACTAACTATGGCTACACCTTC. V gene TRBV28 combines with J gene TRBJ1-2; D might be TRBD1 (5 bases). The CDR3 runs to 15 residues. Per germline, CDR1 MDHEN and CDR2 SYDVKM. V lost 3 bases and J 0 bases, leaving 11 bases between the germline ends.

The gene calls are TRBV7-8 and TRBJ1-1, with D unresolved. The ends were cut back, 0 bases at V and 6 bases at J, with 11 bases in the middle. This CDR3 is 14 amino acids long. The V gene's germline CDR1 is SGHVS and CDR2 FQNEAQ. As DNA, the CDR3 is TGTGCCAGCAGCTTAGCGGCGGCAGCCCCTGAAGCTTTCTTT. Encoded protein: CASSLAAAAPEAFF.

This chain connects TRBV2 to TRBJ2-3, with 9 bases that match TRBD2. Germline V gene sequence: CDR1 SNHLY, CDR2 FYNNEI. This CDR3 has 16 residues. V dropped 1 base and J dropped 1; count of bases not matched to a gene: 3. CDR3 loop: CASSEGVAGGTDTQYF. CDR3 coding DNA: TGTGCCAGCAGTGAAGGCGTAGCGGGAGGCACAGATACGCAGTATTTT.

This chain uses TRBV14 with TRBJ2-1, with 11 nucleotides matching TRBD2. J was trimmed by 3 bases and V by 8 bases; bases with no gene match: 9. The CDR3 runs to 16 residues. Per germline, CDR1 SGHDN and CDR2 FVKESK. CDR3 DNA: TGTGCCAGCCTCCTCAGCGGGACTAGCGGCTACAATGAGCAGTTCTTC. Encoded protein: CASLLSGTSGYNEQFF.

This chain uses TRBV5-1 with TRBJ2-7, with D possibly being TRBD1 (6 bases). The germline V and J ends were trimmed by 4 bases and 5 bases, with 16 bases remaining between them. The CDR3 covers 14 residues. The V gene's germline CDR1 is SGHRS and CDR2 YFSETQ. CDR3 protein: CASSLQGSGNEQYF. CDR3 sequence (DNA): TGCGCCAGCAGCCTACAGGGCAGCGGTAACGAGCAGTACTTC. Based on the CDR3 plus reference TRBV5-1 and TRBJ2-7, the full variable domain is KAGVTQTPRYLIKTRGQQVTLSCSPISGHRSVSWYQQTPGQGLQFLFEYFSETQRNKGNFPGRFSGRQFSNSRSEMNVSTLELGDSALYLCASSLQGSGNEQYFGPGTRLTVT.

V is TRBV7-9 and J is TRBJ2-3; 9 nucleotides align to TRBD2. J was trimmed by 0 bases and V by 1 base; bases with no gene match: 5. The CDR3 extends over 17 amino acids. Germline CDR1 reads SEHNR; CDR2 reads FQNEAQ (reference sequence). CDR3: CASSLVGGRVSTDTQYF. The CDR3 nucleotides read TGTGCCAGCAGCTTAGTCGGCGGGAGGGTAAGCACAGATACGCAGTATTTT. Combining the CDR3 with reference TRBV7-9 and TRBJ2-3 gives the whole variable domain DTGVSQNPRHKITKRGQNVTFRCDPISEHNRLYWYRQTLGQGPEFLTYFQNEAQLEKSRLLSDRFSAERPKGSFSTLEIQRTEQGDSAMYLCASSLVGGRVSTDTQYFGPGTRLTVL.

The rearrangement links TRBV24-1 to TRBJ2-1; D is unresolved. The V gene's germline CDR1 is KGHDR and CDR2 SFDVKD. Trimming stripped 5 bases from V and 8 bases from J, with 15 bases between. This CDR3 comprises 14 residues. The CDR3 loop is CATSGKPLFDEQFF. The CDR3 nucleotides read TGTGCCACCAGTGGCAAACCACTTTTCGATGAGCAGTTCTTC.

The rearrangement joins TRBV27 to TRBJ2-2; D not resolved. The germline V gene has CDR1 MNHEY and CDR2 SMNVEV (reference sequence). The CDR3 loop spans 15 amino acids. V lost 2 bases and J lost 0, with 7 bases in between. Written as DNA, the CDR3 is TGTGCCAGCAGTTTACTCCGCGCGAACACCGGGGAGCTGTTTTTT. It codes for CASSLLRANTGELFF.

The genes are TRBV2 and TRBJ2-7; 14 bases map to TRBD2. V shed 3 bases and J 10 bases; nucleotides not matched to a gene: 2. Germline V lookup: CDR1 SNHLY, CDR2 FYNNEI. The CDR3 is made up of 13 amino acids. DNA of the CDR3: TGTGCCAGCAGTGAGGGACTAGCGGGAGTTCAGTACTTC. Its translation is CASSEGLAGVQYF.

V usage is TRBV18 and J usage is TRBJ1-2; D is possibly TRBD1 (6 bases). The CDR3 consists of 15 residues. The V end was cut by 2 bases, the J end by 4 bases, with 14 bases between. Germline CDR1 and CDR2: KGHSH and LQKENI. CDR3 amino acids: CASSPANRARYGYTF. The CDR3 region has the DNA TGTGCCAGCTCACCAGCGAACAGGGCGCGCTATGGCTACACCTTC.

The V gene is TRBV5-1, the J gene TRBJ1-4; D remains unclear. Trimming pared 4 bases from V and 7 bases from J, leaving 20 bases between. The V gene's germline CDR1 is SGHRS and CDR2 YFSETQ. The CDR3 extends over 16 amino acids. CDR3 amino acids: CASSIEVKASFEKLFF. Written as DNA, the CDR3 is TGCGCCAGCAGCATAGAGGTTAAGGCTTCCTTTGAAAAACTGTTTTTT.

This clone was seen just once. The genes are TRBV19 and TRBJ1-4, with D perhaps TRBD1 (5 bases). Germline V CDR1 and CDR2: LNHDA, SQIVND (reference sequence). The CDR3 is made up of 15 amino acids. V was clipped by 4 bases and J by 0 bases, with 9 bases between them. For the CDR3, the DNA is TGTGCCAGTAGTACCCCAGGGCCAACTAATGAAAAACTGTTTTTT. Protein: CASSTPGPTNEKLFF.

The chain links TRBV11-2 to TRBJ2-7; D is unclear. The V and J ends lost 6 bases and 3 bases respectively, with 12 bases between them. There are 13 residues in the CDR3. Germline-derived CDR1 and CDR2 are SGHAT and FQNNGV. CDR3 nucleotides: TGTGCCAGCAGTCAAGATAGAGGCTACGAGCAGTACTTC. Translated: CASSQDRGYEQYF. Together with reference TRBV11-2 and TRBJ2-7, the CDR3 gives the full variable domain: EAGVAQSPRYKIIEKRQSVAFWCNPISGHATLYWYQQILGQGPKLLIQFQNNGVVDDSQLPKDRFSAERLKGVDSTLKIQPAKLEDSAVYLCASSQDRGYEQYFGPGTRLTVT.